This section outlines one T cell receptor beta chain sequence together with its context. The target antigen is unknown. Looked up from germline, CDR1 is SGDLS and CDR2 is YYNGEE. The CDR3 is 15 residues long. The trim removed 2 bases at V and 4 bases at J, leaving 7 bases unmatched. Libraries were prepared by immunoSEQ multiplex PCR; TCRdb keeps only in-frame clonotypes and omits some of them. Of more than 2,000,000 clones in the sample, around 94% were seen once. The data stem from a study of shared clonotypes between healthy human individuals. Study findings and constraints: Shared clonotypes: approximately 5% naive CD4, under 4% naive CD8, around 2.4% memory CD4, more than 0.3% memory CD8. How much donors shared clonotypes was expected to be affected by sequencing depth.

In the CD4+ fraction, cells were divided into CD45RA+ naive and CD45RA-negative memory subsets. V usage is TRBV9 and J usage is TRBJ2-7; 9 bases match TRBD1. Sequenced material: naive CD4+ T cells sorted from blood. As for subset: CD45RA+ positively selected. The clonotype originates from a young man in good health. The CDR3 DNA follows: TGTGCCAGCAGCGTTACAGGGGGCGCGGCGTACGAGCAGTACTTC. Translated, it gives CASSVTGGAAYEQYF.